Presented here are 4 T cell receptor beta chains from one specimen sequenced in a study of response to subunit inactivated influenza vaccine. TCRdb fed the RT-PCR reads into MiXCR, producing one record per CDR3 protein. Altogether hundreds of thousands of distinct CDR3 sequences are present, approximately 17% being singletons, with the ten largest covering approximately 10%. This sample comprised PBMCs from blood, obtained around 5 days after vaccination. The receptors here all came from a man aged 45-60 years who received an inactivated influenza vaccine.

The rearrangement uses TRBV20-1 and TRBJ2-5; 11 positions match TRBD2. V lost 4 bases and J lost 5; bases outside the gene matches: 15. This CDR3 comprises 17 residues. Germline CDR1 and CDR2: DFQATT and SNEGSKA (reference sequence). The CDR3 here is CSATPGLAVHQRETQYF. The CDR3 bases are TGCAGTGCTACACCGGGACTAGCGGTACACCAAAGGGAGACCCAGTACTTC.

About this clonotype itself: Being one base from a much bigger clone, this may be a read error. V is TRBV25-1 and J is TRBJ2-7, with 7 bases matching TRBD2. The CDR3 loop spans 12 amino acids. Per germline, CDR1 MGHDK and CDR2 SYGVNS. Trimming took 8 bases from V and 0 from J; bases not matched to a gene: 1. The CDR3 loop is CASRDYSYEQYF. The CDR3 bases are TGTGCCAGCCGGGACTACTCCTACGAGCAGTACTTC.

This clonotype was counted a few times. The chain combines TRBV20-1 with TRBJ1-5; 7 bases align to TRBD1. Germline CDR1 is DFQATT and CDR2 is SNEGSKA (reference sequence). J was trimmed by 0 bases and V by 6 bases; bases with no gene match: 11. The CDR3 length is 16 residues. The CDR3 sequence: CSARRQGLNSNQPQHF. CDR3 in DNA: TGCAGTGCCCGGAGACAGGGTCTCAATAGCAATCAGCCCCAGCATTTT.

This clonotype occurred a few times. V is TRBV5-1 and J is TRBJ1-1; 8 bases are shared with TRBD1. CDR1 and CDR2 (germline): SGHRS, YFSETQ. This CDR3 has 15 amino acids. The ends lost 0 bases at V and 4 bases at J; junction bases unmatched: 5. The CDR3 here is CASSLGTGRVTEAFF. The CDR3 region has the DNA TGCGCCAGCAGCTTGGGGACAGGGCGGGTCACTGAAGCTTTCTTT.